These 13 T cell receptor beta chains share one sample of origin, sequenced in a study of OX40 agonist ivuxolimab in advanced cancers. Sequencing was performed with immunoSEQ multiplex PCR; in TCRdb, only in-frame clones are kept and a portion is missing. In the table there are 15,000 to 20,000 clones, 85% to 90% of which are singletons. The sequenced sample was CD4+ or CD8+ T cells sorted from blood, obtained in a trial of the OX40 agonist ivuxolimab. The receptor set was obtained from an adult with an advanced solid tumor such as melanoma, head and neck, liver or kidney cancer.

In this sample, this clone turned up once. J is TRBJ2-3 and V is TRBV14, with D hard to call. V lost 2 bases and J 2 bases, leaving 5 bases between the germline ends. The length of the CDR3 is 13 residues. The germline gives CDR1 SGHDN, CDR2 FVKESK. The CDR3 region has the DNA TGTGCCAGCAGCCAACTGAACACAGATACGCAGTATTTT. This codes for CASSQLNTDTQYF.

The chain combines TRBV5-6 with TRBJ2-5; TRBD2 matches 12 bases. This CDR3 has 15 residues. The J segment lost 5 bases and the V segment lost 0 bases, leaving 2 bases of the junction unmatched. Per the germline V gene, CDR1 is SGHDT and CDR2 is YYEEEE. CDR3 amino acids: CASSLGLAGDETQYF. In DNA form, the CDR3 reads TGTGCCAGCAGCTTGGGACTAGCGGGAGATGAGACCCAGTACTTC. Filled out from reference TRBV5-6 and TRBJ2-5, the complete variable domain reads DAGVTQSPTHLIKTRGQQVTLRCSPKSGHDTVSWYQQALGQGPQFIFQYYEEEERQRGNFPDRFSGHQFPNYSSELNVNALLLGDSALYLCASSLGLAGDETQYFGPGTRLLVL.

The V call is TRBV5-1, the J call TRBJ2-2, with D possibly being TRBD1 (6 bases). V gave up 3 bases and J gave up 0 bases, with 9 bases separating them. Germline assignment: CDR1 SGHRS and CDR2 YFSETQ. The CDR3 totals 15 residues. CDR3 nucleotide sequence: TGCGCCAGCAGCTATCGGACAGCGAACACCGGGGAGCTGTTTTTT. This encodes CASSYRTANTGELFF. Variable domain in full (rest from reference TRBV5-1 and TRBJ2-2): KAGVTQTPRYLIKTRGQQVTLSCSPISGHRSVSWYQQTPGQGLQFLFEYFSETQRNKGNFPGRFSGRQFSNSRSEMNVSTLELGDSALYLCASSYRTANTGELFFGEGSRLTVL.

The rearrangement joins TRBV9 to TRBJ1-1; D gene unclear. Trimming stripped 1 base from V and 4 bases from J, with 8 bases between. CDR1 and CDR2 from the germline V gene are SGDLS and YYNGEE. The CDR3 extends over 13 amino acids. CDR3 bases: TGTGCCAGCAGCGTAACCGGGGTCACTGAAGCTTTCTTT. This encodes CASSVTGVTEAFF.

This chain uses TRBV13 with TRBJ2-1, with D hard to call. In germline, CDR1 is PRHDT, CDR2 FYEKMQ (reference sequence). Trimming left V 0 bases short and J 8 bases short, with 11 bases between. This CDR3 region has 14 residues. For the CDR3, the DNA is TGTGCCAGCAGCTTAGGCGACCCACCCTATGAGCAGTTCTTC. Its translation: CASSLGDPPYEQFF.

The chain employs TRBV5-1 and TRBJ1-1; the D is unclear. Per germline, CDR1 SGHRS and CDR2 YFSETQ. The CDR3 length is 15 residues. V lost 0 bases, J lost 0 bases, and 9 bases lay in between. The CDR3 region has the DNA TGCGCCAGCAGCTTGGGTGTGGGCCTGAACACTGAAGCTTTCTTT. It is translated as CASSLGVGLNTEAFF.

The rearrangement joins TRBV4-1 to TRBJ1-4; D is unclear. Per the germline V gene, CDR1 is MGHRA and CDR2 is YSYEKL. The CDR3 runs 15 residues. V lost 1 base and J lost 8, with 14 bases in between. The CDR3: CASSQVGISPEKLFF. CDR3 DNA sequence: TGCGCCAGCAGCCAAGTTGGGATCTCACCCGAAAAACTGTTTTTT.

With regard to this clone: Other DNA sequences in the sample encode the same CDR3. The rearrangement joins TRBV13 to TRBJ1-1, with 8 bases identical to TRBD1. The CDR3 consists of 14 residues. After removal of 5 bases from V and 2 bases from J, the junction contained 4 bases not matched to a gene. Germline loops: CDR1 PRHDT, CDR2 FYEKMQ (reference sequence). CDR3 in amino acids: CASSLGQGNTEAFF. CDR3 DNA: TGTGCCAGCAGCCTTGGACAGGGTAACACTGAAGCTTTCTTT.

This chain links TRBV5-6 with TRBJ2-1, with TRBD1 identical over 9 bases. V gave up 4 bases and J gave up 10 bases; unmatched junction bases: 6. The CDR3 has 13 amino acids. Germline CDR1 is SGHDT and CDR2 is YYEEEE. The CDR3 is CASSPRDREEQFF. CDR3 in DNA: TGTGCCAGCAGCCCTCGGGACAGGGAAGAGCAGTTCTTC.

The J gene is TRBJ2-5, the V gene TRBV6-6; tentatively, D is TRBD1 (6 bases). The J call could be wrong; TRBJ2-7 is a better fit for the DNA end. CDR3 length: 16 residues. From germline, CDR1 is MNHNY and CDR2 SVGAGI (reference sequence). This CDR3 reads CASSYSKQGTTYEQYF. The CDR3 nucleotides read TGTGCCAGCAGTTACTCGAAGCAGGGGACAACTTACGAGCAGTACTTC.

This chain's CDR3 is CASSFPGQGKYYEQYF. The CDR3 DNA is TGTGCCAGCAGTTTCCCCGGACAGGGGAAATACTACGAGCAGTACTTC. The chain combines TRBV2 with TRBJ2-7, with TRBD1 matching over 9 bases. Germline CDR1 is SNHLY and CDR2 is FYNNEI. The CDR3 runs 16 residues. V lost 5 bases to trimming and J lost 3 bases; unmatched junction nucleotides: 11.

The rearrangement uses TRBV7-9 and TRBJ1-6, with D possibly being TRBD1 (6 bases). V was cut by 3 bases and J by 5 bases, with 11 bases left in between. The CDR3 contains 15 residues. Germline V lookup: CDR1 SEHNR, CDR2 FQNEAQ (reference sequence). DNA of the CDR3: TGTGCCAGCAGCTTTGGACAGAGGCATAATTCACCCCTCCACTTT. It yields the protein CASSFGQRHNSPLHF.

The chain uses TRBV5-6 and TRBJ1-2; 8 nucleotides align to TRBD1. After removal of 2 bases from V and 4 bases from J, the junction contained 7 bases not matched to a gene. This CDR3 spans 15 amino acids. Per the germline V gene, CDR1 is SGHDT and CDR2 is YYEEEE. The CDR3 reads CASSFAGGAGYGYTF. For the CDR3, the DNA is TGTGCCAGCAGCTTTGCAGGGGGCGCAGGCTATGGCTACACCTTC.